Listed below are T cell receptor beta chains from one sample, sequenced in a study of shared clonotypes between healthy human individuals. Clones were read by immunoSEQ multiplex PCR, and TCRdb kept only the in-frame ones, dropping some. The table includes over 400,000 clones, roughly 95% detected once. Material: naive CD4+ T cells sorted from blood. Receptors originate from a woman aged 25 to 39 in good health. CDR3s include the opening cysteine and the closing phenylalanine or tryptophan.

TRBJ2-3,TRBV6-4,CASSDQASGRPDTQYF
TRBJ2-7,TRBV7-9,CASSVGYEQYF
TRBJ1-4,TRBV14,CASRLTSEKLFF
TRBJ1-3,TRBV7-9,CASSFLAGTGNTIYF
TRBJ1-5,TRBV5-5,CASSPLGRGNNQPQHF
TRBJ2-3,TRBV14,CASSQGGTTYGTQYF
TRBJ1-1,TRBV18,CASSPRSRNTEAFF
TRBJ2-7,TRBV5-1,CASSRGQGGSGIGGQYF
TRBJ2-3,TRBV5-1,CASSLSLAGYTDTQYF
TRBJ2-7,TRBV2,CASSLQGTTYEQYF
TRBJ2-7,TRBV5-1,CASSPGTQGRRYEQYF
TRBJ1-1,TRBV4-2,CASSQGGTGITEAFF
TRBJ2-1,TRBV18,CASSPLAGGSLTNEQFF
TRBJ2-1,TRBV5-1,CASSLGRILSHEQFF
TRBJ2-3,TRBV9,CASSPQASTDTQYF
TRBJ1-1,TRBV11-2,CASSLDQGVTEAFF
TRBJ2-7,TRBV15,CATSRVSTVYEQYF
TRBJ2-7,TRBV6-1,CASSAGPGYEQYF
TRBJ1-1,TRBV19,CASRRGTDPPYAFF
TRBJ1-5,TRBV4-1,CASSQDPTDSSNQPQHF
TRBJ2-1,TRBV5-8,CASVFALQSGSSYNEQFF
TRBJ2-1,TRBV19,CASSRSGPLRDEQFF
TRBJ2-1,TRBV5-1,CASSRRTGGTYNEQFF
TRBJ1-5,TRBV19,CASSIGQGRRQPQHF
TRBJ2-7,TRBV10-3,CAISDKGTVYEQYF
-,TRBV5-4,CASSHRDTLYEQYF
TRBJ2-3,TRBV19,CASRRQGRTDTQYF
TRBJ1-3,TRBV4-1,CASSKGQGAGNTIYF
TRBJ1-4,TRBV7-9,CASSPLGEKLFF
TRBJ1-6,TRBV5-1,CASSDGTVNSPLHF
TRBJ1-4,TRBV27,CASTKGARGTEKLFF
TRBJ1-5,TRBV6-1,CASIRGQGDQPQHF
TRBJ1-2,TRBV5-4,CASSPGTATNYGYTF